This T cell receptor beta chain was recovered during a study of CD8 T cells in ankylosing spondylitis (dated by TCRdb to 2015 to 2018). Study-wide context: The study set out to find disease-linked TCR variants by profiling T cell receptor beta repertoires in ankylosing spondylitis patients and healthy donors. In total, the full study cohort was made up of some 100 healthy donors and roughly 27 ankylosing spondylitis patients. Peripheral blood was sampled, and synovial fluid was additionally collected from ankylosing spondylitis patients. The study at large found these results: Some TCR beta motif variants had previously been reported in synovial fluid and blood of reactive arthritis patients, which suggested common disease-initiation mechanisms. The disease-linked clones showed a CD8+ phenotype and occurred at relatively low frequencies in peripheral blood. Blood from ankylosing spondylitis patients appeared to be characterized by a TCR beta motif composed of several highly homologous amino acid variants. According to the report, matched synovial fluid samples from ankylosing spondylitis patients were significantly enriched for the disease-linked clones.

Data came from an Illumina HiSeq 2500. Quantitative 5'-RACE with molecular barcodes was the method used to prepare the TCR beta libraries. Per the original workflow: A new computational method, built on a probabilistic model of VDJ rearrangement, was used to identify disease-linked TCR variants. In TCRdb, the public reads were trimmed at Q25 with fastp and aligned with MiXCR, with productive beta chains retained. CDR3 protein sequences are deduplicated, and each keeps its most common genes and DNA. The V and J calls and clone size come from TCRdb's table, not from the authors' own analysis. The sample table shows around 100,000 distinct CDR3 sequences, and less than 25% are seen once. 9% to 15% of the sample belongs to the ten largest clones. CDR1 and CDR2 are read off the germline V gene (reference sequence) as LNHDA and SQIVND. The CDR3, cysteine through phenylalanine, is 13 amino acids long. Solely the CDR3 DNA is kept, with 39 bases framed from the first base. For this chain, trimming is 3 bases at the V end and 9 bases at the J end, and the number of junction bases without a gene match is 5.

This clonotype is described as medium-sized (0.01 to 0.1%). No antigen is known for it. Within one base of it there is no much larger clone, and no base qualities were kept. Synovial fluid samples were matched to blood samples from the same ankylosing spondylitis patients. This TCR was recovered from a male donor with ankylosing spondylitis. Sequencing was done on a sample of synovial fluid, either unsorted or a sorted T cell fraction (not recorded which). The rearrangement joined TRBV19 to TRBJ2-1; a stretch of 7 junction bases matches TRBD1. The nucleotide sequence is given as TGTGCCAGTAGTATCGACAGGGCCGGTGAGCAGTTCTTC. It codes for CASSIDRAGEQFF. Where the CDR3 stops, the reference TRBV19 and TRBJ2-1 genes take over; the full variable domain is DGGITQSPKYLFRKEGQNVTLSCEQNLNHDAMYWYRQDPGQGLRLIYYSQIVNDFQKGDIAEGYSVSREKKESFPLTVTSAQKNPTAFYLCASSIDRAGEQFFGPGTRLTVL.